These 32 T cell receptor beta chains came from one sample sequenced in a study of shared clonotypes between healthy human individuals. Clones were read by immunoSEQ multiplex PCR, and TCRdb kept only the in-frame ones, dropping some. The data show approximately 740,000 clones, with 80% to 95% seen just once and about 25% held by the top ten. CD45RO-negative CD8 cells positively selected for CCR7 made up the naive population, which excluded terminally differentiated effector memory CD45RA+ cells. The specimen was naive CD8+ T cells sorted from blood. The receptors were gathered from a man aged 25-40 years in good health.

Concerning this clone: This CDR3 is also generated by other DNA sequences in the sample. The rearrangement links TRBV7-9 to TRBJ2-1, with D perhaps TRBD1 (6 bases). The germline V gene encodes CDR1 SEHNR and CDR2 FQNEAQ (reference sequence). The V gene lost 3 bases and the J gene lost 8 bases, with 8 bases spanning the gap. The CDR3 extends over 12 amino acids. CDR3 DNA sequence: TGTGCCAGCAGCTTGAAGGGGGATGAGCAGTTCTTC. This gives the protein CASSLKGDEQFF.

The chain carries TRBV9 and TRBJ2-1; D remains unclear. CDR1 is SGDLS and CDR2 is YYNGEE in the germline V gene. The CDR3 is 13 residues long. Trimming cost V 5 bases and J 4 bases, with 10 bases left between them. The CDR3 loop reads CASRSTEYNEQFF. The CDR3 coding sequence is TGTGCCAGCAGAAGTACAGAATACAATGAGCAGTTCTTC.

V is TRBV7-2 and J is TRBJ2-7, with 10 bases that match TRBD2. The CDR3 runs 15 residues. Germline V gene data show CDR1 as SGHTA and CDR2 as FQGNSA. After removal of 3 bases from V and 3 bases from J, the junction contained 5 bases not matched to a gene. The CDR3 DNA sequence: TGTGCCAGCAGCTTTGGGACTAGCGCATTCTACGAGCAGTACTTC. It encodes CASSFGTSAFYEQYF.

V and J are TRBV27 and TRBJ2-7; no clear D. V lost 5 bases and J 0 bases, leaving 8 bases between the germline ends. The CDR3 contains 13 residues. CDR1 and CDR2 from the germline V gene are MNHEY and SMNVEV (reference sequence). The CDR3 loop is CASSTQLSYEQYF. The CDR3 DNA reads as TGTGCCAGCAGTACCCAGCTCTCCTACGAGCAGTACTTC.

The V and J genes are TRBV15 and TRBJ2-3, with D possibly TRBD1 on 5 matching bases. The CDR3 sequence is 15 residues long. Germline V gives CDR1 LNHNV, CDR2 YYDKDF (reference sequence). Deletions cut 0 bases from V and 6 bases from J, with 13 bases between. This CDR3 reads CATSREVQGKDTQYF. The CDR3 DNA reads as TGTGCCACCAGCAGAGAGGTCCAGGGTAAGGATACGCAGTATTTT.

The chain carries TRBV4-3 and TRBJ1-5, with D maybe TRBD1 (6 bases). V was shortened by 0 bases and J by 5 bases, with 17 bases between the two germline ends. The CDR3 has 17 amino acids. Germline CDR1 and CDR2: LGHNA and YSLEER. The CDR3 region has the DNA TGCGCCAGCAGCCAAGATAGTGTGGCACAGGGTGATCAGCCCCAGCATTTT. Translating it yields CASSQDSVAQGDQPQHF.

The chain has TRBV20-1 and TRBJ1-2; D unclear. This CDR3 is 11 amino acids long. The V end was cut by 0 bases, the J end by 8 bases, with 7 bases between. Germline CDR1 and CDR2: DFQATT and SNEGSKA (reference sequence). CDR3 in amino acids: CSAREPGGYTF. CDR3 coding DNA: TGCAGTGCTAGAGAACCGGGGGGCTACACCTTC.

The chain employs TRBV10-1 and TRBJ1-1; 8 bases are shared with TRBD1. The CDR3 consists of 14 residues. Germline CDR1 and CDR2: WNHNN and SYGVQD (reference sequence). Trimming removed 2 bases from V and 7 bases from J; junction bases left unmatched: 6. CDR3 bases: TGCGCCAGCAGTGAGGGACAGGGCGTTCGTGAAGCTTTCTTT. The encoded protein is CASSEGQGVREAFF.

The count of this clone is one. This chain joins TRBV5-6 and TRBJ2-1, with D perhaps matching TRBD2 (5 bases). The length of the CDR3 is 12 residues. Germline V CDR1 and CDR2: SGHDT, YYEEEE. The V gene lost 7 bases and the J gene lost 8 bases, with 13 bases spanning the gap. CDR3 in amino acids: CASEGVVHEQFF. The CDR3 DNA reads as TGTGCCAGCGAGGGAGTGGTCCATGAGCAGTTCTTC.

The chain has TRBV6-6 and TRBJ1-1, with a weak D call TRBD1 (5 bases). The V gene's germline CDR1 is MNHNY and CDR2 SVGAGI (reference sequence). This CDR3 is 12 amino acids long. Trimming removed 9 bases at V and 3 bases at J, with 11 bases between. For the CDR3, the DNA is TGTGCCAGTAGAGGGGTTGACACTGAAGCTTTCTTT. This gives the protein CASRGVDTEAFF.

V usage is TRBV6-5 and J usage is TRBJ2-7, with 8 bases identical to TRBD1. V lost 4 bases to trimming and J lost 6 bases; unmatched junction nucleotides: 2. CDR1 and CDR2 (germline): MNHEY, SVGAGI. The CDR3 loop spans 12 amino acids. For the CDR3, the DNA is TGTGCCAGCAGTTCAGGGGGCCGCGAGCAGTACTTC. This gives the protein CASSSGGREQYF.

The rearrangement uses TRBV27 and TRBJ2-1, with D perhaps TRBD1 or TRBD2 (5 bases each). Germline V lookup: CDR1 MNHEY, CDR2 SMNVEV (reference sequence). The CDR3 has 17 residues. V was trimmed by 6 bases and J by 7 bases, leaving 25 bases between them. The CDR3 protein is CASSHDPGTSSHNEQFF. The CDR3, as DNA: TGTGCCAGCAGCCATGACCCAGGGACGTCCTCCCATAATGAGCAGTTCTTC.

The chain joins TRBV7-3 to TRBJ2-5, with a weak D call TRBD2 (7 bases). The better agreement between TRBJ2-7 and the DNA end casts doubt on the J call. The CDR3 has 15 residues. CDR1 and CDR2 from the germline V gene are SGHTA and FQGTGA. The CDR3 loop reads CASSPWGGQNYEQYF. The CDR3 bases are TGTGCCAGCAGCCCCTGGGGGGGGCAAAACTACGAGCAGTACTTC.

The rearrangement links TRBV7-6 to TRBJ2-7; 10 bases agree with TRBD1. Per the germline V gene, CDR1 is SGHVS and CDR2 is FNYEAQ. CDR3 length: 15 amino acids. The J segment lost 2 bases and the V segment lost 6 bases, leaving 7 bases of the junction unmatched. The CDR3 coding sequence is TGTGCCAGCAGTTTTAGGGGACAGGGGACCTACGAGCAGTACTTC. This codes for CASSFRGQGTYEQYF.

This chain connects TRBV10-1 to TRBJ2-2; 11 bases are a match to TRBD1. After removal of 7 bases from V and 6 bases from J, the junction contained 7 bases not matched to a gene. Germline V gene data show CDR1 as WNHNN and CDR2 as SYGVQD (reference sequence). The CDR3 length is 15 residues. The CDR3 sequence: CASKTGQGVAGELFF. CDR3 nucleotides: TGCGCCAGCAAAACGGGACAGGGGGTGGCCGGGGAGCTGTTTTTT.

CDR3 residues: CASSLGDRLFGEQYF. The CDR3 nucleotides are TGTGCCAGCAGCTTGGGGGACAGGTTATTCGGAGAGCAGTACTTC. This rearrangement joins TRBV5-5 to TRBJ2-7, with 8 bases fitting TRBD1. The CDR3 totals 15 residues. Per germline, CDR1 SGHKS and CDR2 YYEKEE (reference sequence). V lost 0 bases, J lost 7 bases, and 9 bases stayed unmatched.

V usage is TRBV27 and J usage is TRBJ1-2, with D possibly TRBD1 on 5 matching bases. Germline loops: CDR1 MNHEY, CDR2 SMNVEV (reference sequence). This CDR3 is built from 13 residues. With 2 bases removed from V and 8 bases from J, the gap between germline ends came to 12 bases. CDR3 DNA sequence: TGTGCCAGCAGTTTAGGGGGAGGTGGCGGCTACACCTTC. Its protein is CASSLGGGGGYTF.

The chain links TRBV19 to TRBJ1-1, with D maybe TRBD1 (6 bases). V dropped 5 bases and J dropped 11 bases, with 15 bases sitting between them. CDR3 size: 12 residues. Germline assignment: CDR1 LNHDA and CDR2 SQIVND (reference sequence). Written as DNA, the CDR3 is TGTGCCAGTAGTTCCCCTAGGGGGGGGGCTTTCTTT. Amino acid sequence: CASSSPRGGAFF.

This chain joins TRBV7-2 and TRBJ2-3, with D perhaps matching TRBD2 (6 bases). Germline CDR1 SGHTA, CDR2 FQGNSA. V lost 2 bases, J lost 2 bases, and 11 bases lay in between. The CDR3 length is 15 residues. The CDR3 sequence: CASSLRRGTTDTQYF. CDR3 DNA sequence: TGTGCCAGCAGCTTACGGCGGGGCACCACAGATACGCAGTATTTT.

The chain combines TRBV7-9 with TRBJ2-7; D is unresolved. Trimming stripped 8 bases from V and 6 bases from J, with 8 bases between. This CDR3 has 10 residues. Germline V gives CDR1 SEHNR, CDR2 FQNEAQ (reference sequence). Here the CDR3 reads CASGVSEQYF. The CDR3 DNA follows: TGTGCCAGCGGGGTCTCCGAGCAGTACTTC.

This chain joins TRBV11-2 and TRBJ2-7; D is unclear. The V end lost 0 bases, the J end lost 3 bases, and 12 bases lay between the germline ends. The CDR3 loop spans 15 amino acids. Germline V gene lookup returns CDR1 SGHAT and CDR2 FQNNGV. As DNA, the CDR3 is TGTGCCAGCAGCTTAGAGGTCGCGCACCACTACGAGCAGTACTTC. It encodes CASSLEVAHHYEQYF.

V usage is TRBV27 and J usage is TRBJ2-1; D is undetermined. The CDR3 is 16 amino acids. In germline, CDR1 is MNHEY, CDR2 SMNVEV (reference sequence). V was cut by 5 bases and J by 0 bases, with 14 bases left in between. The CDR3 here is CASSHSVGDSYNEQFF. The CDR3 DNA is TGTGCCAGCAGTCACTCGGTGGGCGACTCCTACAATGAGCAGTTCTTC.

The rearrangement links TRBV4-1 to TRBJ2-3; D is perhaps TRBD2 (5 bases). V gave up 5 bases and J gave up 4 bases, with 16 bases separating them. CDR1 is MGHRA and CDR2 is YSYEKL in the germline V gene. The CDR3 runs to 15 residues. CDR3 bases: TGCGCCAGCAGCTATCGGGATAGGTATTCAGATACGCAGTATTTT. Residues: CASSYRDRYSDTQYF.

The chain uses TRBV6-1 and TRBJ1-2, with a possible D match to TRBD1 (5 bases). V was trimmed by 4 bases and J by 4 bases, leaving 19 bases between them. The CDR3 covers 16 residues. Per the germline V gene, CDR1 is MNHNS and CDR2 is SASEGT. In nucleotides, the CDR3 is TGTGCCAGCAGTGGGGGGTTAGGGCAGAGTGCCTATGGCTACACCTTC. The encoded protein is CASSGGLGQSAYGYTF.

The chain uses TRBV7-9 and TRBJ1-2; no clear D. Trimming took off 4 bases at V and 3 bases at J, with 18 bases between the two ends. Looked up from germline, CDR1 is SEHNR and CDR2 is FQNEAQ (reference sequence). This CDR3 contains 16 residues. CDR3 residues: CASSSTRLVGDYGYTF. Here the CDR3 DNA reads TGTGCCAGCAGCTCCACCCGGTTAGTCGGGGACTATGGCTACACCTTC.

The CDR3 sequence: CASSVVPPGAPPNYGYTF. CDR3 nucleotides: TGTGCCAGCAGCGTAGTACCCCCGGGGGCGCCTCCTAACTATGGCTACACCTTC. The chain combines TRBV9 with TRBJ1-2; the D gene is possibly TRBD1 (6 bases). There are 18 residues in the CDR3. Germline CDR1 SGDLS, CDR2 YYNGEE. The germline V and J ends were trimmed by 0 bases and 0 bases, with 18 bases remaining between them.

The CDR3 loop reads CASSFGQGKNNEQFF. CDR3 sequence (DNA): TGTGCCAGCAGCTTTGGACAGGGTAAAAACAATGAGCAGTTCTTC. The chain links TRBV7-9 to TRBJ2-1; the match to TRBD1 covers 8 bases. This CDR3 is 15 amino acids long. After removal of 3 bases from V and 5 bases from J, the junction contained 6 bases not matched to a gene. The V gene's germline CDR1 is SEHNR and CDR2 FQNEAQ (reference sequence).

J is TRBJ1-1 and V is TRBV6-5; a weak D match, TRBD1 (5 bases). In germline, CDR1 is MNHEY, CDR2 SVGAGI. The CDR3 sequence is 13 residues long. The germline V and J ends were trimmed by 3 bases and 4 bases, with 9 bases remaining between them. The CDR3 loop is CASSYFGGTEAFF. CDR3 in DNA: TGTGCCAGCAGTTATTTTGGGGGCACTGAAGCTTTCTTT.

V usage is TRBV9 and J usage is TRBJ1-3; the match to TRBD1 covers 7 bases. With 3 bases clipped from V and 0 bases from J, the junction kept 3 bases outside the gene matches. CDR1 and CDR2 from the germline V gene are SGDLS and YYNGEE. The length of the CDR3 is 15 residues. The CDR3 protein is CASSAGQASGNTIYF. CDR3 bases: TGTGCCAGCAGCGCTGGACAGGCCTCTGGAAACACCATATATTTT.

This chain joins TRBV28 and TRBJ2-1; 7 nucleotides align to TRBD2. The germline gives CDR1 MDHEN, CDR2 SYDVKM. The length of the CDR3 is 12 residues. J was trimmed by 4 bases and V by 7 bases; bases with no gene match: 1. CDR3: CASNGGYNEQFF. DNA of the CDR3: TGTGCCAGCAACGGGGGGTACAATGAGCAGTTCTTC. The full variable domain, in which reference TRBV28 and TRBJ2-1 provide the parts outside the CDR3, is DVKVTQSSRYLVKRTGEKVFLECVQDMDHENMFWYRQDPGLGLRLIYFSYDVKMKEKGDIPEGYSVSREKKERFSLILESASTNQTSMYLCASNGGYNEQFFGPGTRLTVL.

The gene calls are TRBV7-2 and TRBJ2-3; 10 bases fit TRBD2. V dropped 3 bases and J dropped 5; count of bases not matched to a gene: 2. The germline gives CDR1 SGHTA, CDR2 FQGNSA. This CDR3 contains 14 residues. The CDR3 loop reads CASSFRTSGDTQYF. The CDR3 DNA follows: TGTGCCAGCAGCTTCCGGACTAGCGGAGATACGCAGTATTTT.

The chain uses TRBV27 and TRBJ2-3, with TRBD2 matching over 12 bases. CDR3 size: 17 residues. Germline assignment: CDR1 MNHEY and CDR2 SMNVEV (reference sequence). V was pared by 3 bases and J by 3 bases, with 7 bases of the junction left unmatched. The CDR3 protein is CASSLKVGTSGTDTQYF. The DNA of the CDR3 is TGTGCCAGCAGTTTGAAAGTAGGGACTAGCGGGACAGATACGCAGTATTTT.